What follows describes a single T cell receptor (beta chain). Its target is unknown. MiXCR was run by TCRdb on the RT-PCR reads, yielding one entry per CDR3 protein. Of more than 250,000 distinct CDR3 sequences listed, roughly a fifth are singletons. These data originate in a study of response to subunit inactivated influenza vaccine. Overall study results and limits: Each seasonal flu vaccination may recruit only limited new T cells, authors suggested.

The CDR3 loop spans 16 amino acids. Trimming left V 1 base short and J 7 bases short, with 17 bases between. Germline loops: CDR1 SGHVS, CDR2 FNYEAQ. This clonotype was sampled from a man aged 45 to 75 who received an inactivated influenza vaccine. The sequenced sample was PBMCs from blood, obtained about 20 months after vaccination. The rearrangement joins TRBV7-6 to TRBJ2-1; tentative D call: TRBD1 (5 bases). CDR3 sequence: CASSLESSRASNEQFF. As DNA, the CDR3 is TGTGCCAGCAGCTTAGAATCCTCCAGGGCCAGTAATGAGCAGTTCTTC.